These 5 T cell receptor beta chains came from one sample sequenced in a study of identical twins. TCRdb recomputed calls from the 5' RACE reads with MiXCR, one row per CDR3 protein. The sample contains 450,000 or so distinct CDR3 sequences, roughly 13% of which appear only once. The same sample was also used in a study of yellow fever vaccine responses in identical twins.

The sample was CD4+ T cells sorted from blood. Receptors were obtained from a woman in her late teens or twenties in good health.

The rearrangement links TRBV6-1 to TRBJ2-3; a weak D match, TRBD2 (6 bases). The CDR3 runs to 16 residues. Trimming pared 4 bases from V and 1 base from J, leaving 15 bases between. The germline V gene encodes CDR1 MNHNS and CDR2 SASEGT. This chain's CDR3 is CASSVGGGRGTDTQYF. The DNA of the CDR3 is TGTGCCAGCAGTGTGGGGGGAGGCAGGGGCACAGATACGCAGTATTTT.

The V gene is TRBV10-3, the J gene TRBJ2-3; D not certain. Between the trimmed V and J ends, which lost 0 bases and 2 bases, there was a span of 9 bases. The CDR3 extends over 15 amino acids. Germline V gene data show CDR1 as ENHRY and CDR2 as SYGVKD. The CDR3 protein is CAISESLVPTDTQYF. Here the CDR3 DNA reads TGTGCCATCAGTGAGTCTCTAGTCCCCACAGATACGCAGTATTTT.

This clonotype was seen at least ten times. V gene TRBV5-1 combines with J gene TRBJ1-1; TRBD1 aligns across 9 bases. With V trimmed by 1 base and J by 1 base, 5 bases remained unmatched. CDR1 and CDR2 (germline): SGHRS, YFSETQ. The CDR3 has 16 amino acids. This CDR3 reads CASSLPTGGGNTEAFF. CDR3 bases: TGCGCCAGCAGCTTGCCGACAGGGGGTGGGAACACTGAAGCTTTCTTT. Together with reference TRBV5-1 and TRBJ1-1, the CDR3 gives the full variable domain: KAGVTQTPRYLIKTRGQQVTLSCSPISGHRSVSWYQQTPGQGLQFLFEYFSETQRNKGNFPGRFSGRQFSNSRSEMNVSTLELGDSALYLCASSLPTGGGNTEAFFGQGTRLTVV.

This chain links TRBV30 with TRBJ2-5; D unresolved. The CDR3 consists of 13 residues. Trimming removed 0 bases from V and 4 bases from J, with 9 bases in between. CDR1 GTSNPN and CDR2 SVGIG come from the germline V gene (reference sequence). The CDR3 coding sequence is TGTGCCTGGAGTGTGCGAAAGGCAGAGACCCAGTACTTC. Its translation is CAWSVRKAETQYF. The full variable domain, completed using reference TRBV30 and TRBJ2-5, is SQTIHQWPATLVQPVGSPLSLECTVEGTSNPNLYWYRQAAGRGLQLLFYSVGIGQISSEVPQNLSASRPQDRQFILSSKKLLLSDSGFYLCAWSVRKAETQYFGPGTRLLVL.

The sample holds a few counts of this clonotype. The J gene is TRBJ2-1, the V gene TRBV11-2; D unresolved. The V gene's germline CDR1 is SGHAT and CDR2 FQNNGV. The CDR3 has 13 amino acids. Trimming removed 5 bases at V and 10 bases at J, with 15 bases between. The CDR3 DNA follows: TGTGCCAGCAGCCCGGACCACCGCCGAGAGCAGTTCTTC. This sequence encodes CASSPDHRREQFF.